These T cell receptor beta chains were read from a single sample in a study of T cell clonotyping in hematopoietic cell transplantation. Sequencing was performed with immunoSEQ multiplex PCR; in TCRdb, only in-frame clones are kept and a portion is missing. Of 15,000 to 20,000 clones listed, 79% are singletons. Material for sequencing was peripheral blood mononuclear cells. These receptors were collected from a man aged 60-69 years in good health. Some clones in this sample may be carry-over from other donors' samples. The CDR3 runs from the conserved cysteine through the conserved F or W. Each record gives: J gene, D gene, V gene, clone size, CDR3 protein, CDR3 DNA. A D gene is named only where the DNA matches it firmly. The listing skips clone size in some rows; elsewhere it reads once, few, many or a size class.

>TRBJ1-6|TRBD1|TRBV29-1|few
CSVGDRGGSPLHF
TGCAGCGTCGGGGACAGGGGTGGTTCACCCCTCCACTTT
>TRBJ1-5|-|TRBV30|-
CAWKRRGQPQHF
TGTGCCTGGAAAAGGCGCGGTCAGCCCCAGCATTTT
>TRBJ1-1|-|TRBV20-1|-
CTMGYTEAFF
TGCACGATGGGATATACTGAAGCTTTCTTT
>TRBJ1-6|-|TRBV10-3|once
CAISESGILGNSPLHF
TGTGCCATCAGTGAGTCCGGGATACTGGGTAATTCACCCCTCCACTTT
>TRBJ2-1|TRBD2|TRBV7-2|-
CASSLVAGGNEQFF
TGTGCCAGCAGCTTAGTAGCGGGAGGGAATGAGCAGTTCTTC
>TRBJ1-1|-|TRBV20-1|-
CSARGDAEVFF
TGCAGTGCTAGGGGGGACGCCGAAGTTTTCTTT
>TRBJ2-3|TRBD1|TRBV2|-
CASRGQGLGTQYF
TGTGCCAGCAGGGGACAGGGCTTAGGTACGCAGTATTTT
>TRBJ1-6|-|TRBV18|-
CASSPGGSGNSPLHF
TGTGCCAGCTCACCAGGGGGGAGCGGGAATTCACCCCTCCACTTT
>TRBJ2-7|-|TRBV28|-
CASSSSGTSGEQYF
TGTGCCAGCAGTTCTTCCGGGACTTCGGGTGAGCAGTACTTC
>TRBJ1-2|TRBD1|TRBV10-3|-
CAIGPQDRGFYGYTF
TGTGCCATCGGCCCCCAGGACAGGGGCTTTTATGGCTACACCTTC
>TRBJ1-2|-|TRBV4-2|once
CASSRPGGPRRRAYGYTF
TGTGCCAGCAGCCGCCCCGGGGGCCCAAGGAGGAGGGCCTATGGCTACACCTTC
>TRBJ1-5|TRBD1|TRBV25-1|medium-sized
CASSPGQYSNQPQHF
TGTGCCAGCAGCCCGGGACAGTATAGCAATCAGCCCCAGCATTTT
>TRBJ1-1|-|TRBV5-4|-
CASSLRGDTEAFF
TGTGCCAGCAGCTTGCGGGGGGACACTGAAGCTTTCTTT
>TRBJ1-1|-|TRBV7-2|-
CASSLGRENTEAFF
TGTGCCAGCAGCTTGGGGCGGGAGAACACTGAAGCTTTCTTT
>TRBJ2-7|TRBD2|TRBV4-3|-
CASSPLAGEGYEQYF
TGCGCCAGCAGTCCCTTAGCGGGTGAAGGCTACGAGCAGTACTTC
>TRBJ1-2|TRBD1|TRBV6-1|-
CASSAHGTGVPSGGYTF
TGTGCCAGCAGTGCCCACGGGACAGGGGTTCCCTCGGGAGGCTACACCTTC
>TRBJ2-1|TRBD2|TRBV30|-
CAWSRGLASYNEQFF
TGTGCCTGGAGCCGGGGACTAGCGTCCTACAATGAGCAGTTCTTC
>TRBJ1-2|TRBD1|TRBV6-5|once
CASSLDRWGYGYTF
TGTGCCAGCAGTCTGGACAGGTGGGGCTATGGCTACACCTTC
>TRBJ1-1|TRBD1|TRBV10-3|once
CAISAGQGMNTEAFF
TGTGCCATCAGTGCGGGACAGGGAATGAACACTGAAGCTTTCTTT
>TRBJ1-1|TRBD1|TRBV27|few
CASSRFGTAAFF
TGTGCCAGCAGCCGCTTCGGGACAGCAGCTTTCTTT
>TRBJ2-3|-|TRBV7-2|-
CASSFQGSHTDTQYF
TGTGCCAGCAGCTTCCAGGGGAGTCACACAGATACGCAGTATTTT
>TRBJ2-5|-|TRBV6-1|-
CASSEEGGGQETQYF
TGTGCCAGCAGTGAAGAAGGGGGGGGGCAAGAGACCCAGTACTTC
>TRBJ1-2|-|TRBV29-1|-
CSVESAEFYGYTF
TGCAGCGTTGAATCTGCGGAGTTCTATGGCTACACCTTC
>TRBJ1-1|TRBD1|TRBV30|-
CAWGQENTEAFF
TGTGCCTGGGGACAGGAGAACACTGAAGCTTTCTTT
>TRBJ1-5|-|TRBV6-5|few
CASSYSSLGRPQHF
TGTGCCAGCAGTTACTCGTCTTTGGGGCGGCCCCAGCATTTT
>TRBJ1-6|TRBD1|TRBV28|-
CASSLGQAGSPLHF
TGTGCCAGCAGTTTAGGACAGGCTGGTTCACCCCTCCACTTT